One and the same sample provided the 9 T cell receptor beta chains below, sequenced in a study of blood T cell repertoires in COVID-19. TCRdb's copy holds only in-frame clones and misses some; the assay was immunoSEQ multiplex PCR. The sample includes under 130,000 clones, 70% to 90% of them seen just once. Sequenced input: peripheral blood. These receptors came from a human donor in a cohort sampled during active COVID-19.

The CDR3 spells CASSPDTGTGTRGAFF. The CDR3 DNA is TGTGCCAGCAGCCCCGACACAGGTACAGGGACCCGCGGGGCTTTCTTT. The rearrangement uses TRBV7-2 and TRBJ1-1; weak D call: TRBD1 (6 bases). CDR1 and CDR2 from the germline V gene are SGHTA and FQGNSA. With 5 bases removed from V and 11 bases from J, the gap between germline ends came to 27 bases. The CDR3 is made up of 16 amino acids.

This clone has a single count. The CDR3 region is CASRERLAGAGELFF. CDR3 coding DNA: TGTGCCAGCAGAGAGAGACTAGCGGGGGCCGGGGAGCTGTTTTTT. This rearrangement joins TRBV7-2 to TRBJ2-2, with 12 positions matching TRBD2. This CDR3 has 15 residues. The germline CDR1 and CDR2 sequences are SGHTA and FQGNSA. Trimming cost V 6 bases and J 6 bases; bases outside gene matches: 5.

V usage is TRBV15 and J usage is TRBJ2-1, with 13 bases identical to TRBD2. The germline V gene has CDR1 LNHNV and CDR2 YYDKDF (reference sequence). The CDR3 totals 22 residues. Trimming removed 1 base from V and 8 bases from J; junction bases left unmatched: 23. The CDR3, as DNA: TGTGCCACCAGCAGAGCATTGTCCAGGGGCCCACGGACTAGCGGGAGTTCCGATGAGCAGTTCTTC. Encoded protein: CATSRALSRGPRTSGSSDEQFF.

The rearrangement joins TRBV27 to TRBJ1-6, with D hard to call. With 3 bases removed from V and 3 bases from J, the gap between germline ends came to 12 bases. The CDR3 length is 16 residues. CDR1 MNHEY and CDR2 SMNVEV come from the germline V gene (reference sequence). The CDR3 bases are TGTGCCAGCAGTTTTTACAGCCCACACTATAATTCACCCCTCCACTTT. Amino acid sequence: CASSFYSPHYNSPLHF.

CDR3 DNA: TGCAGCGCCGACAGGGTAAACACAGATACGCAGTATTTT. Its translation is CSADRVNTDTQYF. The rearrangement links TRBV29-1 to TRBJ2-3; 7 nucleotides line up with TRBD1. Germline lookup yields CDR1 SQVTM and CDR2 ANQGSEA. This CDR3 region has 13 residues. The trim removed 7 bases at V and 2 bases at J, leaving 6 bases unmatched.

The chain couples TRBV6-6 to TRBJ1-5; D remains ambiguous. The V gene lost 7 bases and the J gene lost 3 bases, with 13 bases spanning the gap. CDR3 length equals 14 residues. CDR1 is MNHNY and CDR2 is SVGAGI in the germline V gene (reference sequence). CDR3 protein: CASMDGQLNQPQHF. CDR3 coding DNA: TGTGCCAGCATGGATGGGCAACTCAATCAGCCCCAGCATTTT.

The DNA for the CDR3 is TGTGCCAGTTCTCCCACCCGGGACAGCTATGGCTACACCTTC. Protein product: CASSPTRDSYGYTF. The genes are TRBV19 and TRBJ1-2; 7 nucleotides match TRBD1. The CDR3 contains 14 residues. V shed 8 bases and J 4 bases; nucleotides not matched to a gene: 10. Germline V gene sequence: CDR1 LNHDA, CDR2 SQIVND (reference sequence).

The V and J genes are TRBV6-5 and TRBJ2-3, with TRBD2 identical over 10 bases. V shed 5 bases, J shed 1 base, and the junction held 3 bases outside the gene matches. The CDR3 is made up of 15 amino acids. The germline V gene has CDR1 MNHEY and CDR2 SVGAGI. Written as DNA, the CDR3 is TGTGCCAGCAGTCCTAGCGGGAGTCGCACAGATACGCAGTATTTT. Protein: CASSPSGSRTDTQYF.

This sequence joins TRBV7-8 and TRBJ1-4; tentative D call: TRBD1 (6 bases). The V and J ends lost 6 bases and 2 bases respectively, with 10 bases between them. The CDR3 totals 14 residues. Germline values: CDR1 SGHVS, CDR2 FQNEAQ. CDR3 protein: CASRIDRTNEKLFF. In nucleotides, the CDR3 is TGTGCCAGCAGAATCGACAGGACTAATGAAAAACTGTTTTTT.